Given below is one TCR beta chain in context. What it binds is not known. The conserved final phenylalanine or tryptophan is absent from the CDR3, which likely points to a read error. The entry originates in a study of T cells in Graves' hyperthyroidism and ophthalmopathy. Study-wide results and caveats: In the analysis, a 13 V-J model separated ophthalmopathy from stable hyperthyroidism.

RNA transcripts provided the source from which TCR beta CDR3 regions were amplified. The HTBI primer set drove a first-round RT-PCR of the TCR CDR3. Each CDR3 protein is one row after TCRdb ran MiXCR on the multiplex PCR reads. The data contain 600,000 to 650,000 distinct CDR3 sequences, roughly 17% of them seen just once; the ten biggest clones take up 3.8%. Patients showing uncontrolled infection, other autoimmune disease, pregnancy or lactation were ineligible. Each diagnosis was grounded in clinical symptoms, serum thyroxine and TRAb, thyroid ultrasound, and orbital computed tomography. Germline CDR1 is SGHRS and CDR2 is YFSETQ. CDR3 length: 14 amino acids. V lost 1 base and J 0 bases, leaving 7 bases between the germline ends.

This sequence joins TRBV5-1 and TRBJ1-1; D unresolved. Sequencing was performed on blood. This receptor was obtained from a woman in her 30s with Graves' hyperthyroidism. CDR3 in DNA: TGCGCCAGCAGCTTGAGTGCGGTGAACACTGAAGCTTTCTCT. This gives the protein CASSLSAVNTEAFS.